This passage covers 5 T cell receptor beta chains from one sample sequenced in a study of T and B cells in COVID-19 patients. Multiplex PCR with BIOMED2 TRB-A/B primer pools amplified TRB rearrangements. TCRdb reprocessed the multiplex PCR reads via MiXCR and lists one record per CDR3 protein. The table has some 2,000 distinct CDR3 sequences, more than 20% seen once. TRB was amplified from about 250-500 ng of blood genomic DNA. Specimen: blood. Every receptor here comes from a human donor with active COVID-19.

This clonotype is medium-sized. J is TRBJ1-6 and V is TRBV27; 10 bases fit TRBD1. Trimming removed 6 bases from V and 10 bases from J; junction bases left unmatched: 6. Germline CDR1 MNHEY, CDR2 SMNVEV (reference sequence). The CDR3 sequence is 14 residues long. CDR3 amino acids: CASSPDRGPSPLHF. As DNA, the CDR3 is TGTGCCAGCAGCCCAGACAGGGGGCCCTCACCCCTCCACTTT.

A few counts support this clonotype. This rearrangement joins TRBV4-1 to TRBJ2-1, with TRBD2 matching 8 bases. V shed 4 bases and J 7 bases; nucleotides not matched to a gene: 15. This CDR3 spans 17 amino acids. Germline CDR1 is MGHRA and CDR2 is YSYEKL. In DNA form, the CDR3 reads TGCGCCAGCAGCCTTTTCTCATGGCGGGAGGAAAGTAATGAGCAGTTCTTC. It translates to CASSLFSWREESNEQFF.

J is TRBJ2-2 and V is TRBV10-1, with a tentative D call TRBD2 (6 bases). In germline, CDR1 is WNHNN, CDR2 SYGVQD (reference sequence). The CDR3 is made up of 15 amino acids. Trimming removed 4 bases at V and 5 bases at J, with 14 bases between. The CDR3 protein is CASSAGGTITGELFF. The CDR3 DNA reads as TGCGCCAGCAGTGCTGGAGGGACGATTACCGGGGAGCTGTTTTTT.

The V gene is TRBV6-5, the J gene TRBJ2-2, with 10 bases identical to TRBD2. The CDR3 covers 16 residues. V lost 2 bases to trimming and J lost 4 bases; unmatched junction nucleotides: 4. Germline assignment: CDR1 MNHEY and CDR2 SVGAGI. CDR3 residues: CASSYQLAGITGELFF. In DNA form, the CDR3 reads TGTGCCAGCAGTTACCAACTAGCGGGAATCACCGGGGAGCTGTTTTTT.

J is TRBJ1-1 and V is TRBV6-5; 10 bases line up with TRBD1. The CDR3 is 16 amino acids. Trimming at V came to 5 bases and at J to 4 bases, leaving 10 bases not matched to a gene. Per germline, CDR1 MNHEY and CDR2 SVGAGI. DNA for the CDR3: TGTGCCAGCAGTCGAAAACCGGGACAGGGGACCACTGAAGCTTTCTTT. The encoded protein is CASSRKPGQGTTEAFF.